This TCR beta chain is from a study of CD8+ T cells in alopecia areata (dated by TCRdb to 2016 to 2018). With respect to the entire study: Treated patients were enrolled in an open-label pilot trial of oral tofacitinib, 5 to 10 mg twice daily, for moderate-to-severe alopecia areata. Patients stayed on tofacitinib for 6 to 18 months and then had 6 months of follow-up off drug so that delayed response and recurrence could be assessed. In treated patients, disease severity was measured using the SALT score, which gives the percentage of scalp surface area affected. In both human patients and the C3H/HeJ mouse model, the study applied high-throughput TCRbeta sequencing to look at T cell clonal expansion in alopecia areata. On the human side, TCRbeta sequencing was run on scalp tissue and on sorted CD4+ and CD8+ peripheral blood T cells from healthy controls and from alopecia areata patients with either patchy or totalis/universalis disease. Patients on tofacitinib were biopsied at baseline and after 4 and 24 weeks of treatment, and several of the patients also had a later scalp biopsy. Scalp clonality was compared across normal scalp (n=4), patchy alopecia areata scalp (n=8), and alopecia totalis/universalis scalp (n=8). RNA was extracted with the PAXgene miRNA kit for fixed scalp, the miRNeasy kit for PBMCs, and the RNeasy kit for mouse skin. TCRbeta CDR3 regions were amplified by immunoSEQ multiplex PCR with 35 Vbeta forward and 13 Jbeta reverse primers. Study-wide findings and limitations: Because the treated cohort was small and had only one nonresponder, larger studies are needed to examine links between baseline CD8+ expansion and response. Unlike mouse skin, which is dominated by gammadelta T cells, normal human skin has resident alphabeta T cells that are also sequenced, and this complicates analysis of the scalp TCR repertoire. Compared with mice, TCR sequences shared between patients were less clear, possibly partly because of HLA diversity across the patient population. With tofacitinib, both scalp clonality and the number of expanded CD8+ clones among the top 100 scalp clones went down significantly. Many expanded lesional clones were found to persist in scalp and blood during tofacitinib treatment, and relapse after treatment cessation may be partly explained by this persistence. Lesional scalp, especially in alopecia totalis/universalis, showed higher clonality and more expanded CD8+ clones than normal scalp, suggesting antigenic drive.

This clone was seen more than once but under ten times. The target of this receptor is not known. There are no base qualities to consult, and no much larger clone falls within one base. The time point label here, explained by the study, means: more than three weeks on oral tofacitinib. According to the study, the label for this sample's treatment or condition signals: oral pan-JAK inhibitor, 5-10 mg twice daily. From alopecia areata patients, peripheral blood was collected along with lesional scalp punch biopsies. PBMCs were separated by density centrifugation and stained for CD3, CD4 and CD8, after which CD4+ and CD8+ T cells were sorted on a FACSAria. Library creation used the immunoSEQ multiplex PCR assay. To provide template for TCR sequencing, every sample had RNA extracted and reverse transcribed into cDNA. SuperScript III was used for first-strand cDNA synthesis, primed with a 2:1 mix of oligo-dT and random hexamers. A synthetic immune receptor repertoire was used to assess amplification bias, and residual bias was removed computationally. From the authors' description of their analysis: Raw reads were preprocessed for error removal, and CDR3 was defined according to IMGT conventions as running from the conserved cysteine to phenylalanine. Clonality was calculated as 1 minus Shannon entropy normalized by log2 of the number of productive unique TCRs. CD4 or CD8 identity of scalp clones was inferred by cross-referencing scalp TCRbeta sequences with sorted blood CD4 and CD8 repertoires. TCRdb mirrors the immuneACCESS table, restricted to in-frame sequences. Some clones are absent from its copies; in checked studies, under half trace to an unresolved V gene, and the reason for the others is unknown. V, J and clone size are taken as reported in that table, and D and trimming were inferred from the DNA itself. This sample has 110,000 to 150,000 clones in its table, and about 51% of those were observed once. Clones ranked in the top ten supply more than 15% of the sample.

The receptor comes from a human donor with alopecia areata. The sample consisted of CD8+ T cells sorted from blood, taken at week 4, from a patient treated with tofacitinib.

The CDR3 has the sequence CASSYIPRETQYF. The base sequence is TGTGCCAGCAGTTACATCCCTAGAGAGACCCAGTACTTC. In this chain, TRBV6-5 is recombined with TRBJ2-5, with no D gene named confidently. The cysteine opens and the phenylalanine closes a CDR3 of 13 amino acids. Only the CDR3 DNA is retained, 39 bases long and in frame from the first base. In the germline V gene, CDR1 corresponds to MNHEY and CDR2 to SVGAGI. Relative to germline, V is 2 bases shorter and J is 4 bases shorter, with 8 bases between their ends.